Following are 9 T cell receptor beta chains from one sample sequenced in a study of blood T cell repertoires in COVID-19. Assay: immunoSEQ multiplex PCR; the TCRdb copy retains only in-frame clones and omits some. Of tens of thousands of clones in the sample, under 85% are singletons; the top ten hold just under 10%. Sequences were obtained from peripheral blood. The receptors were sampled from a woman aged 50 to 60 with acute or convalescent COVID-19.

This chain joins TRBV5-1 and TRBJ1-2; 7 positions match TRBD1. The CDR3 contains 15 residues. CDR1 and CDR2 (germline): SGHRS, YFSETQ. V trimming: 4 bases; J trimming: 3 bases; junction bases outside the gene matches: 9. The CDR3 spells CASSPGQEEYYGYTF. The DNA of the CDR3 is TGCGCCAGCAGCCCAGGACAGGAGGAATACTATGGCTACACCTTC.

The rearrangement joins TRBV16 to TRBJ1-6; D perhaps matches TRBD1 (5 bases). The V and J ends lost 3 bases and 9 bases respectively, with 18 bases between them. The CDR3 is made up of 16 amino acids. Looked up from germline, CDR1 is KGHSY and CDR2 is FQNENV. Written as DNA, the CDR3 is TGTGCCAGCAGCCACACCAGTGCGCAGGGAATTTCACCCCTCCACTTT. This encodes CASSHTSAQGISPLHF.

CDR3 loop: CATRGVAETQYF. CDR3 nucleotide sequence: TGTGCCACCCGGGGGGTGGCGGAGACCCAGTACTTC. The chain links TRBV6-5 to TRBJ2-5, with 7 bases identical to TRBD2. V lost 10 bases to trimming and J lost 5 bases; unmatched junction nucleotides: 7. This CDR3 has 12 amino acids. Germline V gene sequence: CDR1 MNHEY, CDR2 SVGAGI.

A word on this clone: Other DNA variants within this sample encode the same CDR3. The chain couples TRBV5-1 to TRBJ2-1; 8 bases align to TRBD2. The CDR3 contains 16 residues. With V trimmed by 0 bases and J by 4 bases, 6 bases remained unmatched. Germline-derived CDR1 and CDR2 are SGHRS and YFSETQ. The CDR3 sequence: CASSLAGGRTYNEQFF. CDR3 DNA sequence: TGCGCCAGCAGCTTGGCTGGCGGGAGGACATACAATGAGCAGTTCTTC.

V usage is TRBV18 and J usage is TRBJ1-1; weak D call: TRBD1 (6 bases). The germline gives CDR1 KGHSH, CDR2 LQKENI. The CDR3 runs to 15 residues. Trimming removed 6 bases from V and 8 bases from J, with 22 bases in between. The CDR3 bases are TGTGCCAGCTCCCACCTTACAGGTGCTCAGGGGGAAGCTTTCTTT. As protein: CASSHLTGAQGEAFF. The complete variable domain, with remaining parts taken from reference TRBV18 and TRBJ1-1, reads NAGVMQNPRHLVRRRGQEARLRCSPMKGHSHVYWYRQLPEEGLKFMVYLQKENIIDESGMPKERFSAEFPKEGPSILRIQQVVRGDSAAYFCASSHLTGAQGEAFFGQGTRLTVV.

J is TRBJ2-5 and V is TRBV29-1; tentatively, D is TRBD1 (6 bases). The germline V gene encodes CDR1 SQVTM and CDR2 ANQGSEA. V lost 8 bases, J lost 5 bases, and 9 bases lay in between. CDR3 length: 10 residues. In nucleotides, the CDR3 is TGCAGCCCAAGGGGGGAGACCCAGTACTTC. It is translated as CSPRGETQYF.

This chain uses TRBV15 with TRBJ2-3; 9 nucleotides agree with TRBD1. The CDR3 is made up of 21 amino acids. CDR1 and CDR2 from the germline V gene are LNHNV and YYDKDF (reference sequence). The trim removed 0 bases at V and 3 bases at J, leaving 19 bases unmatched. Here the CDR3 DNA reads TGTGCCACCAGCAGAGAAGGGTCACAGGGGGCGCAGGAGGTCATAACAGATACGCAGTATTTT. Translating it yields CATSREGSQGAQEVITDTQYF.

J is TRBJ1-2 and V is TRBV3-1 (or the pseudogene TRBV3-2); 10 nucleotides align to TRBD1. The CDR3 covers 14 residues. After removal of 1 base from V and 8 bases from J, the junction contained 4 bases not matched to a gene. The germline gives CDR1 LGHDT, CDR2 YNNKEL (reference sequence). Here the CDR3 DNA reads TGTGCCAGCAGCCAAGTGACAGGGGGCGTCGGCTACACCTTC. As protein: CASSQVTGGVGYTF.

The chain recombines TRBV20-1 with TRBJ1-1; weak D call: TRBD1 (6 bases). The V gene's germline CDR1 is DFQATT and CDR2 SNEGSKA (reference sequence). The CDR3 runs 11 residues. CDR3 in amino acids: CRLQGNTEAFF. CDR3 nucleotide sequence: TGCAGACTACAGGGAAACACTGAAGCTTTCTTT.